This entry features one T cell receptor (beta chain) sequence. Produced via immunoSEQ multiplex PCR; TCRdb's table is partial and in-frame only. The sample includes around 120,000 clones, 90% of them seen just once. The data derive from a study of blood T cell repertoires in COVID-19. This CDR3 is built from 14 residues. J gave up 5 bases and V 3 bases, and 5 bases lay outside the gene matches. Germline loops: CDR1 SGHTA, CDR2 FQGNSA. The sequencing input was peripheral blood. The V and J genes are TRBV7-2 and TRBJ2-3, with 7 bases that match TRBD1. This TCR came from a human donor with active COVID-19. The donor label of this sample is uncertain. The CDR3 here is CASSFANRGDTQYF. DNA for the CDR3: TGTGCCAGCAGCTTTGCAAACAGGGGAGATACGCAGTATTTT.